One sample yielded the 12 T cell receptor beta chains listed below, sequenced in a study of metastatic and nonmetastatic thyroid tumors. Nobody among the patients had been given any treatment before thyroid surgery. TCRdb re-clonotyped the PCR reads through MiXCR. Of around 19,000 clones listed, more than 15% were seen once; the top ten hold more than 9%. The sample consisted of tumor tissue. The source of these receptors is a female donor with papillary thyroid cancer or a benign thyroid nodule (not recorded which). Some clones in this sample may be carry-over from other donors' samples.

This clone was picked up many times. The J gene is TRBJ2-1, the V gene TRBV30; 10 positions match TRBD1. There are 14 residues in the CDR3. Per germline, CDR1 GTSNPN and CDR2 SVGIG (reference sequence). The junction had 5 bases not matched to a gene; V was cut back by 3 bases and J by 6 bases. The CDR3 DNA sequence: TGTGCCTGGAGCGAATGGACAGGGGGCAATGAGCAGTTCTTC. Its translation: CAWSEWTGGNEQFF.

This clone was counted many times. This rearrangement joins TRBV2 to TRBJ1-4, with D tentatively TRBD1 (5 bases). The V gene's germline CDR1 is SNHLY and CDR2 FYNNEI. CDR3 length: 14 amino acids. V shed 6 bases and J shed 7 bases, with 15 bases lying between them. CDR3 in DNA: TGTGCCAGCAGGAGACAGCAGCTGGGTGAAAAACTGTTTTTT. It is translated as CASRRQQLGEKLFF.

This clone appeared many times. This sequence joins TRBV2 and TRBJ1-2; weak D call: TRBD1 (6 bases). Germline values: CDR1 SNHLY, CDR2 FYNNEI. The CDR3 runs 13 residues. Trimming left V 4 bases short and J 5 bases short, with 11 bases between. CDR3 residues: CASSGQDPYGYTF. The CDR3 nucleotides are TGTGCCAGCAGTGGACAGGACCCATATGGCTACACCTTC.

This clone was counted many times. The chain links TRBV5-1 to TRBJ2-5, with a weak D call TRBD1 (5 bases). This CDR3 is 14 amino acids long. With 0 bases removed from V and 2 bases from J, the gap between germline ends came to 8 bases. From germline, CDR1 is SGHRS and CDR2 YFSETQ. The CDR3 here is CASSLGGHQETQYF. DNA for the CDR3: TGCGCCAGCAGCTTGGGTGGACATCAAGAGACCCAGTACTTC.

This clone was counted ten times or more. The rearrangement uses TRBV5-1 and TRBJ2-7, with D unclear. Between the trimmed V and J ends, which lost 5 bases and 3 bases, there was a span of 12 bases. Germline V CDR1 and CDR2: SGHRS, YFSETQ. This CDR3 is built from 13 residues. CDR3 in DNA: TGCGCCAGCAGTGGGCCAAGGGTCTACGAGCAGTACTTC. Protein product: CASSGPRVYEQYF.

This clone is deemed medium-sized. This sequence joins TRBV6-1 and TRBJ2-7, with TRBD1 matching 11 bases. V gave up 6 bases and J gave up 7 bases; unmatched junction bases: 8. Germline assignment: CDR1 MNHNS and CDR2 SASEGT. The CDR3 sequence is 14 residues long. The CDR3 protein is CASSPGQGAQEQYF. CDR3 DNA: TGTGCCAGCAGCCCCGGACAGGGGGCGCAGGAGCAGTACTTC.

V gene TRBV20-1 combines with J gene TRBJ2-1; perhaps D is TRBD1 or TRBD2 (5 bases each). Germline V gives CDR1 DFQATT, CDR2 SNEGSKA (reference sequence). Trimming took off 4 bases at V and 3 bases at J, with 19 bases between the two ends. The CDR3 is 16 residues long. The CDR3 bases are TGCAGTGCTACTAGAGGGGTAAAACGCTACTACAATGAGCAGTTCTTC. Translating it yields CSATRGVKRYYNEQFF.

This clone was observed at least ten times. V is TRBV5-8 and J is TRBJ2-3, with no clear D. Trimming left V 0 bases short and J 2 bases short, with 4 bases between. The CDR3 totals 13 residues. In germline, CDR1 is SGHTS, CDR2 YDEGEE. This chain's CDR3 is CASSLENTDTQYF. The CDR3 region has the DNA TGTGCCAGCAGCTTGGAAAACACAGATACGCAGTATTTT.

This clone has a count of ten or more. This sequence joins TRBV28 and TRBJ2-1, with TRBD1 matching 8 bases. Germline trimming cut 6 bases from V and 6 bases from J; bases unmatched to any gene: 4. CDR3 length: 13 residues. Germline lookup yields CDR1 MDHEN and CDR2 SYDVKM. The CDR3 spells CASSGQGPNEQFF. CDR3 coding DNA: TGTGCCAGCAGCGGACAGGGTCCCAATGAGCAGTTCTTC.

This clone was seen at least ten times. The V gene is TRBV6-1, the J gene TRBJ1-5; 7 bases agree with TRBD1. Trimming removed 10 bases from V and 0 bases from J; junction bases left unmatched: 6. CDR1 is MNHNS and CDR2 is SASEGT in the germline V gene. CDR3 length: 14 amino acids. CDR3 region: CATTGQASNQPQHF. CDR3 nucleotides: TGTGCCACTACAGGACAGGCTAGCAATCAGCCCCAGCATTTT.

This clone appeared a few times. The chain carries TRBV9 and TRBJ2-1; 7 nucleotides match TRBD1. The V gene end was trimmed by 4 bases and the J gene end by 7 bases; junction bases not matched to a gene: 14. Germline CDR1 reads SGDLS; CDR2 reads YYNGEE. The CDR3 sequence is 16 residues long. This CDR3 reads CASSPPGTALLNEQFF. Written as DNA, the CDR3 is TGTGCCAGCAGCCCCCCTGGGACAGCTCTTTTGAATGAGCAGTTCTTC. The full variable domain, completed using reference TRBV9 and TRBJ2-1, is DSGVTQTPKHLITATGQRVTLRCSPRSGDLSVYWYQQSLDQGLQFLIQYYNGEERAKGNILERFSAQQFPDLHSELNLSSLELGDSALYFCASSPPGTALLNEQFFGPGTRLTVL.

The chain is built from TRBV5-4 and TRBJ2-5, with a tentative D call TRBD1 (5 bases). This CDR3 is 13 amino acids long. Germline V gene sequence: CDR1 SGHNT, CDR2 YYREEE (reference sequence). V lost 2 bases and J 10 bases, leaving 15 bases between the germline ends. CDR3 bases: TGTGCCAGCAGCTTCGGACATGGCCTAAGCCAGTACTTC. Its protein is CASSFGHGLSQYF. Drawing the rest from reference TRBV5-4 and TRBJ2-5, the complete variable domain is ETGVTQSPTHLIKTRGQQVTLRCSSQSGHNTVSWYQQALGQGPQFIFQYYREEENGRGNFPPRFSGLQFPNYSSELNVNALELDDSALYLCASSFGHGLSQYFGPGTRLLVL.